This T cell receptor (beta chain) was retrieved from a study of blood T cell repertoires in COVID-19. Original handling: Counts of nucleated cells, estimated from reference gene primer amplification, were obtained. Method: immunoSEQ multiplex PCR; TCRdb's copy keeps in-frame clones and lacks some. That table supplies the V and J calls and clone size; D and trimming were determined from the DNA. Of some 320,000 clones detected, about 90% appear once; the ten largest clones hold approximately 7.8%. This clone was observed a few times. The germline V gene has CDR1 GTSNPN and CDR2 SVGIG (reference sequence). V was trimmed by 0 bases and J by 5 bases, leaving 13 bases between them. The CDR3 covers 14 residues.

This receptor was identified in a woman between 50 and 59 years old who had recovered from COVID-19. Sample: peripheral blood. The chain carries TRBV30 and TRBJ1-1; D is possibly TRBD1 (6 bases). CDR3: CAWSVTTGGTEAFF. The CDR3 bases are TGTGCCTGGAGTGTCACGACAGGCGGGACTGAAGCTTTCTTT.